Presented here are 25 T cell receptor beta chains from one specimen sequenced in a study of OX40 agonist ivuxolimab in advanced cancers. The repertoire was sequenced with immunoSEQ multiplex PCR; TCRdb's copy has only in-frame clones and lacks some. This table holds roughly 14,000 clones, about 80% found once. The input for sequencing was CD4+ or CD8+ T cells sorted from blood, taken in a trial of the OX40 agonist ivuxolimab. These receptors were obtained from an adult with an advanced solid tumor such as melanoma, head and neck, liver or kidney cancer.

This clone came up a few times. CDR3 region: CASSDRIDYGYTF. CDR3 coding DNA: TGTGCCAGCAGCGACAGGATAGACTATGGCTACACCTTC. This chain joins TRBV13 and TRBJ1-2; a weak D match, TRBD1 (6 bases). With 5 bases removed from V and 3 bases from J, the gap between germline ends came to 10 bases. Germline V gene lookup returns CDR1 PRHDT and CDR2 FYEKMQ (reference sequence). This CDR3 contains 13 residues. Variable domain in full (rest from reference TRBV13 and TRBJ1-2): AAGVIQSPRHLIKEKRETATLKCYPIPRHDTVYWYQQGPGQDPQFLISFYEKMQSDKGSIPDRFSAQQFSDYHSELNMSSLELGDSALYFCASSDRIDYGYTFGSGTRLTVV.

The rearrangement joins TRBV7-6 to TRBJ2-3; D uncertain. V was cut by 5 bases and J by 2 bases, with 17 bases left in between. Germline V gene lookup returns CDR1 SGHVS and CDR2 FNYEAQ. The CDR3 sequence is 16 residues long. CDR3 nucleotide sequence: TGTGCCAGCAGCCGTACTTCCGAACGTTACACAGATACGCAGTATTTT. It encodes CASSRTSERYTDTQYF.

This clone showed up just once. This sequence joins TRBV7-2 and TRBJ1-5, with 10 positions matching TRBD1. The ends lost 7 bases at V and 6 bases at J; junction bases unmatched: 12. This CDR3 is built from 16 residues. CDR1 is SGHTA, CDR2 FQGNSA, per germline. The CDR3 region has the DNA TGTGCCAGCACCGGGACAGGGGACCCGAGGGTTCAGCCCCAGCATTTT. It specifies CASTGTGDPRVQPQHF.

The CDR3 loop reads CASSRRQGIAEAFF. The CDR3 bases are TGTGCCAGCAGCCGCAGACAGGGGATCGCTGAAGCTTTCTTT. The chain recombines TRBV5-5 with TRBJ1-1, with TRBD1 matching over 8 bases. Germline CDR1 is SGHKS and CDR2 is YYEKEE (reference sequence). The CDR3 consists of 14 residues. The V gene end was trimmed by 4 bases and the J gene end by 6 bases; junction bases not matched to a gene: 8.

The gene calls are TRBV4-1 and TRBJ1-5; 11 positions match TRBD1. Trimming at V came to 1 base and at J to 6 bases, leaving 5 bases not matched to a gene. Germline-derived CDR1 and CDR2 are MGHRA and YSYEKL. The CDR3 loop spans 16 amino acids. Here the CDR3 reads CASSQVGQGAVQPQHF. DNA of the CDR3: TGCGCCAGCAGCCAAGTAGGACAGGGGGCGGTTCAGCCCCAGCATTTT.

V is TRBV5-1 and J is TRBJ1-1, with TRBD1 as a possible D gene (6 bases). Germline V gives CDR1 SGHRS, CDR2 YFSETQ. The CDR3 totals 14 residues. Trimming stripped 0 bases from V and 5 bases from J, with 11 bases between. CDR3 DNA: TGCGCCAGCAGCTTGGCACAGGGTGTTACTGAAGCTTTCTTT. This translates into CASSLAQGVTEAFF. The full variable domain, with the rest looked up from reference TRBV5-1 and TRBJ1-1, is KAGVTQTPRYLIKTRGQQVTLSCSPISGHRSVSWYQQTPGQGLQFLFEYFSETQRNKGNFPGRFSGRQFSNSRSEMNVSTLELGDSALYLCASSLAQGVTEAFFGQGTRLTVV.

This chain connects TRBV4-2 to TRBJ2-2; 10 bases line up with TRBD1. This CDR3 is 21 amino acids long. Trimming cost V 2 bases and J 6 bases; bases outside gene matches: 21. CDR1 is LGHNA and CDR2 is YNFKEQ in the germline V gene. The CDR3 loop reads CASSQPRDRGFGTRWAGELFF. CDR3 nucleotides: TGTGCCAGCAGCCAACCTAGGGACAGGGGCTTCGGGACGCGATGGGCCGGGGAGCTGTTTTTT.

The chain couples TRBV5-8 to TRBJ2-3; 8 positions match TRBD1. V gave up 3 bases and J gave up 4 bases; unmatched junction bases: 13. This CDR3 region has 17 residues. Germline V gene data show CDR1 as SGHTS and CDR2 as YDEGEE. In nucleotides, the CDR3 is TGTGCCAGCAGCTCCACCGGGACAGGAGAGGTCGCAGATACGCAGTATTTT. It codes for CASSSTGTGEVADTQYF.

This clone came up a few times. The chain recombines TRBV5-6 with TRBJ2-7; no definite D call. This CDR3 region has 14 residues. V lost 0 bases and J lost 7, with 14 bases in between. The V gene's germline CDR1 is SGHDT and CDR2 YYEEEE. Written as DNA, the CDR3 is TGTGCCAGCAGCTTGGGGGGTGACTTCTGGGAGCAGTACTTC. It is translated as CASSLGGDFWEQYF.

This chain links TRBV4-1 with TRBJ2-7; 9 bases are a match to TRBD1. This CDR3 has 18 residues. Trimming removed 3 bases from V and 0 bases from J; junction bases left unmatched: 12. Per germline, CDR1 MGHRA and CDR2 YSYEKL. The CDR3 region has the DNA TGCGCCAGCAGCCATGGACAGGGGACCTTTTCGGACTCCTACGAGCAGTACTTC. Encoded protein: CASSHGQGTFSDSYEQYF.

The V gene is TRBV6-4, the J gene TRBJ2-1, with 11 positions matching TRBD2. Germline V gives CDR1 MRHNA, CDR2 SNTAGT. This CDR3 has 17 amino acids. Unmatched junction bases numbered 12, after V lost 6 bases and J lost 5 bases. CDR3 loop: CASRRTPLAGGDNEQFF. CDR3 coding DNA: TGTGCCAGCAGGAGGACCCCCCTAGCGGGGGGCGACAATGAGCAGTTCTTC.

The chain couples TRBV30 to TRBJ1-1; D is possibly TRBD1 (5 bases). Germline V gene data show CDR1 as GTSNPN and CDR2 as SVGIG (reference sequence). V lost 3 bases to trimming and J lost 5 bases, with 16 bases between them. This CDR3 is built from 14 residues. As DNA, the CDR3 is TGTGCCTGGAGCTTGGGGGAGTCGTGGACTGAAGCTTTCTTT. It yields the protein CAWSLGESWTEAFF.

This chain joins TRBV6-6 and TRBJ1-4, with a tentative D call TRBD1 (6 bases). Per the germline V gene, CDR1 is MNHNY and CDR2 is SVGAGI (reference sequence). The CDR3 consists of 13 residues. Between the trimmed V and J ends, which lost 6 bases and 5 bases, there was a span of 10 bases. The CDR3 loop is CASRQGLNEKLFF. CDR3 DNA sequence: TGTGCCAGCAGACAGGGCTTGAATGAAAAACTGTTTTTT.

J is TRBJ2-1 and V is TRBV7-8; 7 bases are shared with TRBD2. This CDR3 has 17 amino acids. Germline loops: CDR1 SGHVS, CDR2 FQNEAQ. J gave up 0 bases and V 5 bases, and 10 bases lay outside the gene matches. The CDR3 here is CASSASSGDHSYNEQFF. The CDR3 nucleotides read TGTGCCAGCAGCGCCTCCAGCGGGGACCACTCCTACAATGAGCAGTTCTTC.

The chain combines TRBV9 with TRBJ2-1; maybe TRBD1 (8 bases). Trimming took 3 bases from V and 4 from J, leaving 14 bases between them. From germline, CDR1 is SGDLS and CDR2 YYNGEE. The CDR3 runs 15 residues. CDR3 nucleotide sequence: TGTGCCAGCAGCGAGGGGGGGACAGGTTACAATGAGCAGTTCTTC. Protein product: CASSEGGTGYNEQFF.

The CDR3 spells CASSLRDRVDTQYF. The CDR3 DNA reads TGTGCCAGCAGCTTAAGGGACAGGGTAGATACGCAGTATTTT. The genes are TRBV11-3 and TRBJ2-3; 9 bases align to TRBD1. This CDR3 is 14 amino acids long. V dropped 2 bases and J dropped 5; count of bases not matched to a gene: 2. Germline values: CDR1 SGHNT, CDR2 YENEEA.

The V and J genes are TRBV28 and TRBJ2-1; no clear D gene. Germline V lookup: CDR1 MDHEN, CDR2 SYDVKM. This CDR3 has 11 residues. Trimming cost V 7 bases and J 2 bases, with 3 bases left between them. CDR3 loop: CASTTYNEQFF. As DNA, the CDR3 is TGTGCCAGCACCACCTACAATGAGCAGTTCTTC.

In its sample, this clone was seen once. The chain has TRBV10-1 and TRBJ1-5; D is uncertain. This CDR3 is 12 amino acids long. Germline V gives CDR1 WNHNN, CDR2 SYGVQD (reference sequence). V was trimmed by 3 bases and J by 2 bases, leaving 2 bases between them. The CDR3 is CASSERNQPQHF. Written as DNA, the CDR3 is TGCGCCAGCAGTGAACGCAATCAGCCCCAGCATTTT.

The chain joins TRBV20-1 to TRBJ1-2; D is unclear. Germline CDR1 reads DFQATT; CDR2 reads SNEGSKA (reference sequence). This CDR3 region has 11 residues. CDR3 sequence (DNA): TGCAGCTACCCTATCGGTTATGGCTACACCTTC. Amino acids: CSYPIGYGYTF.

In its sample, this clone was seen once. This sequence joins TRBV5-1 and TRBJ2-5; 9 bases are a match to TRBD1. V shed 4 bases, J shed 5 bases, and the junction held 6 bases outside the gene matches. CDR1 and CDR2 (germline): SGHRS, YFSETQ. CDR3 length: 14 residues. CDR3: CASSPDRGGETQYF. The CDR3 coding sequence is TGCGCCAGCAGCCCGGACAGGGGAGGGGAGACCCAGTACTTC.

The CDR3 DNA is TGTGCCACCAGACTAGCGGGCCAGAATGAGCAGTTCTTC. It translates to CATRLAGQNEQFF. The rearrangement uses TRBV15 and TRBJ2-1, with 9 bases lining up with TRBD2. In germline, CDR1 is LNHNV, CDR2 YYDKDF (reference sequence). The CDR3 length is 13 residues. The V segment lost 6 bases and the J segment 7 bases; nucleotides outside the gene matches: 4.

The genes are TRBV21-1 and TRBJ1-5; TRBD1 is the table's D call, not checked against the DNA. TRBV21-1 is given as a pseudogene. This CDR3 contains 13 residues. The CDR3 DNA sequence: TGTGCCAGCAGACAGGGTACAGATCAGCCCCAGCATTTT. This translates into CASRQGTDQPQHF.

The V call is TRBV5-1, the J call TRBJ2-7; 10 bases match TRBD1. Germline-derived CDR1 and CDR2 are SGHRS and YFSETQ. The V and J ends lost 3 bases and 2 bases, in that order; junction bases with no gene match: 5. This CDR3 has 15 residues. The DNA for the CDR3 is TGCGCCAGCAGCTGGAGGACAGGGGGGACCTACGAGCAGTACTTC. It yields the protein CASSWRTGGTYEQYF.

The V gene is TRBV7-9, the J gene TRBJ2-7; 7 positions agree with TRBD2. J was trimmed by 3 bases and V by 5 bases; bases with no gene match: 7. CDR3 size: 14 residues. CDR1 and CDR2 (germline): SEHNR, FQNEAQ (reference sequence). In nucleotides, the CDR3 is TGTGCCAGCAGCCGGCTAGCGGAAAACTACGAGCAGTACTTC. It translates to CASSRLAENYEQYF.

The chain carries TRBV10-3 and TRBJ2-2; D is unclear. Trimming took 8 bases from V and 3 from J, leaving 7 bases between them. Germline values: CDR1 ENHRY, CDR2 SYGVKD. This CDR3 is built from 12 residues. The CDR3 sequence: CAIVEDTGELFF. DNA of the CDR3: TGTGCCATCGTTGAGGACACCGGGGAGCTGTTTTTT.